Following are 13 T cell receptor beta chains from one sample sequenced in a study of human T cells and chemical hapten exposure. TCRdb redid the calling of the RACE reads with MiXCR, one entry per CDR3 protein. The sample has about 400,000 distinct CDR3 sequences, more than 5% seen once. Stated time point: patch test 2, 6 weeks after DPC sensitization. Treatment here: therapeutic diphenylcyclopropenone sensitization with weekly scalp DPC. Here the sequenced sample was whole blood, taken in connection with sensitization to the hapten diphenylcyclopropenone (DPC). The origin of the receptors is a woman under 30 with alopecia areata. Some clones in this sample may be carry-over from other donors' samples.

There are many counts of this clonotype. V is TRBV20-1 and J is TRBJ2-3, with a weak D call TRBD2 (6 bases). CDR1 is DFQATT and CDR2 is SNEGSKA in the germline V gene (reference sequence). V was shortened by 3 bases and J by 2 bases, with 15 bases between the two germline ends. This CDR3 is built from 15 residues. DNA for the CDR3: TGCAGTGCTAGTACCGGGACGGACTACACAGATACGCAGTATTTT. Its protein is CSASTGTDYTDTQYF.

This clonotype showed up many times. The rearrangement uses TRBV4-1 and TRBJ2-3, with D possibly being TRBD2 (7 bases). Germline V CDR1 and CDR2: MGHRA, YSYEKL. CDR3 length equals 16 residues. V was cut by 1 base and J by 4 bases, with 15 bases left in between. CDR3 nucleotide sequence: TGCGCCAGCAGCCAAGTCGGCGGGGGCAGGGCAGATACGCAGTATTTT. Translating gives CASSQVGGGRADTQYF.

The V call is TRBV7-2, the J call TRBJ2-3, with TRBD2 matching 9 bases. This CDR3 spans 16 amino acids. The trim removed 1 base at V and 4 bases at J, leaving 6 bases unmatched. The V gene's germline CDR1 is SGHTA and CDR2 FQGNSA. CDR3 protein: CASSLEGSGGADTQYF. The DNA of the CDR3 is TGTGCCAGCAGCTTAGAGGGTAGCGGGGGTGCAGATACGCAGTATTTT.

V and J are TRBV6-2 or TRBV6-3 and TRBJ2-3, with no clear D. From germline, CDR1 is MNHEY and CDR2 SVGEGT. The CDR3 contains 14 residues. V lost 5 bases, J lost 4 bases, and 13 bases lay in between. The CDR3 DNA sequence: TGTGCCAGCAGTCTTCTTCGTTGGGCAGATACGCAGTATTTT. Amino acid sequence: CASSLLRWADTQYF.

Points on this clonotype: A clone one base away is much larger, so this may be a read error. CDR3 protein: CSVETGGPSEYF. DNA for the CDR3: TGCAGCGTTGAAACAGGGGGCCCCTCTGAGTACTTC. The V call is TRBV29-1, the J call TRBJ2-7; 9 positions match TRBD1. Losses at the gene ends were 2 bases for V and 11 bases for J; bases not matched to a gene: 7. The CDR3 loop spans 12 amino acids. Germline V lookup: CDR1 SQVTM, CDR2 ANQGSEA.

This chain joins TRBV12-3 or TRBV12-4 and TRBJ1-1, with TRBD1 identical over 9 bases. With 7 bases clipped from V and 10 bases from J, the junction kept 10 bases outside the gene matches. This CDR3 spans 13 amino acids. CDR3 region: CASNLGQGRAAFF. DNA of the CDR3: TGTGCCAGCAACCTGGGACAGGGTCGTGCAGCTTTCTTT.

This clonotype has a handful of counts. The chain uses TRBV12-3 or TRBV12-4 and TRBJ1-1, with D perhaps matching TRBD1 (6 bases). Deletions cut 7 bases from V and 5 bases from J, with 14 bases between. The CDR3 loop spans 13 amino acids. This chain's CDR3 is CASTLQGGTEAFF. CDR3 in DNA: TGTGCCAGCACCCTACAGGGAGGGACTGAAGCTTTCTTT.

This clonotype has ten or more counts. This sequence joins TRBV28 and TRBJ1-5; no reliable D call. V shed 8 bases and J shed 1 base, with 15 bases lying between them. The CDR3 loop spans 15 amino acids. Germline CDR1 is MDHEN and CDR2 is SYDVKM. CDR3 coding DNA: TGTGCCAGCCGGGATTCCATAGGGAGCAATCAGCCCCAGCATTTT. Its protein is CASRDSIGSNQPQHF.

The chain uses TRBV7-9 and TRBJ2-1; 11 bases line up with TRBD2. V was pared by 5 bases and J by 8 bases, with 14 bases of the junction left unmatched. This CDR3 comprises 17 residues. Germline CDR1 reads SEHNR; CDR2 reads FQNEAQ (reference sequence). CDR3 in amino acids: CASSITLAGGPLYEQFF. The DNA of the CDR3 is TGTGCCAGCAGCATCACGTTAGCGGGGGGGCCCCTCTATGAGCAGTTCTTC.

The gene calls are TRBV29-1 and TRBJ2-1; a weak D match, TRBD2 (5 bases). With 4 bases removed from V and 9 bases from J, the gap between germline ends came to 19 bases. The CDR3 consists of 14 residues. Germline values: CDR1 SQVTM, CDR2 ANQGSEA. The CDR3 loop reads CSVGAPAGFGEQFF. The CDR3 coding sequence is TGCAGCGTTGGAGCCCCGGCGGGTTTTGGTGAGCAGTTCTTC.

There are a few counts of this clonotype. This chain uses TRBV20-1 with TRBJ1-1; the match to TRBD1 covers 8 bases. The germline V gene encodes CDR1 DFQATT and CDR2 SNEGSKA (reference sequence). The trim removed 2 bases at V and 4 bases at J, leaving 6 bases unmatched. The CDR3 totals 14 residues. CDR3 sequence (DNA): TGCAGTGCTAGAATCAGGGGGCAGAGCACTGAAGCTTTCTTT. It encodes CSARIRGQSTEAFF.

This clonotype has more than one count but fewer than ten. The CDR3 loop reads CASSFLGVNTEAFF. As DNA, the CDR3 is TGTGCCAGCAGTTTTCTTGGGGTCAACACTGAAGCTTTCTTT. The chain joins TRBV27 to TRBJ1-1; D remains ambiguous. The ends were cut back, 3 bases at V and 2 bases at J, with 10 bases in the middle. This CDR3 spans 14 amino acids. Germline CDR1 is MNHEY and CDR2 is SMNVEV (reference sequence).

This clonotype was recorded many times. The rearrangement uses TRBV6-2 or TRBV6-3 and TRBJ2-7, with 7 bases that match TRBD1. The CDR3 length is 15 residues. CDR1 MNHEY and CDR2 SVGEGT come from the germline V gene. The junction had 12 bases not matched to a gene; V was cut back by 6 bases and J by 4 bases. CDR3 DNA sequence: TGTGCCAGCAGGAGGACCGTAGGGGGCGCGTACGAGCAGTACTTC. It is translated as CASRRTVGGAYEQYF.